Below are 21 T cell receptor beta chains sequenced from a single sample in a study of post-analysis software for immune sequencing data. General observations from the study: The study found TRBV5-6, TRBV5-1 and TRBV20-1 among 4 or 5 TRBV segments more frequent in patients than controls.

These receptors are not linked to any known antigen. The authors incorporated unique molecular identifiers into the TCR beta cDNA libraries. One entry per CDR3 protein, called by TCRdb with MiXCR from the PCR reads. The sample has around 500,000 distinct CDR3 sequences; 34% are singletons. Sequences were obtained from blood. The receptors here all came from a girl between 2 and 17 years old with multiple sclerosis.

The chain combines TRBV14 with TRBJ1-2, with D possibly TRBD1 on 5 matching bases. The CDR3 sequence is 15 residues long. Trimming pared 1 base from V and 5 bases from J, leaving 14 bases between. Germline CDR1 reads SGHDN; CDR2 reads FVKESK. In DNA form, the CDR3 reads TGTGCCAGCAGCCAAGTACAGGTTAGCCCTTATGGCTACACCTTC. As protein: CASSQVQVSPYGYTF.

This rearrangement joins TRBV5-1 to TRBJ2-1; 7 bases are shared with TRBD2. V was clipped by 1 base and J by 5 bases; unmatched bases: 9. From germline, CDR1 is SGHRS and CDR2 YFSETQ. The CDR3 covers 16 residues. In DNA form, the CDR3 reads TGCGCCAGCAGCTTGCGGCCCAGCGGGGAGAACAATGAGCAGTTCTTC. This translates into CASSLRPSGENNEQFF.

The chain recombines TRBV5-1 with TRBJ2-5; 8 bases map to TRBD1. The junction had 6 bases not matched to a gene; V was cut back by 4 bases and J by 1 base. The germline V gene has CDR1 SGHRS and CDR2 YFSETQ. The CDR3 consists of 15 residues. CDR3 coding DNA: TGCGCCAGCAGCATATCCGGGACAGGCCAAGAGACCCAGTACTTC. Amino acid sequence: CASSISGTGQETQYF.

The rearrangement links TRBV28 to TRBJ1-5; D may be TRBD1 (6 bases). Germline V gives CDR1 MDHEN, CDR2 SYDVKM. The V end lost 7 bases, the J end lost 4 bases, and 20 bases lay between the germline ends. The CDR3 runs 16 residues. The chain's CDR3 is CASNQGREVINQPQHF. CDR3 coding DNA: TGTGCCAGCAACCAGGGGAGGGAGGTGATTAATCAGCCCCAGCATTTT.

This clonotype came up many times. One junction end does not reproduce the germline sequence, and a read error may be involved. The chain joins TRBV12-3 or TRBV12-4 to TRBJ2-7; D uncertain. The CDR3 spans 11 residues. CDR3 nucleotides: TGTGCCAGCAGCTTAGCCTCGGAGCAGTACTTC. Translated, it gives CASSLASEQYF.

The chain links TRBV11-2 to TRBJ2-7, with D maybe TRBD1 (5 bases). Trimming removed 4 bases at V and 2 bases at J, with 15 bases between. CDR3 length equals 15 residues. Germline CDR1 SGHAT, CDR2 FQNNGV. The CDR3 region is CASSSLEQVTYEQYF. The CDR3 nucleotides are TGTGCCAGCAGCTCCCTGGAACAGGTGACCTACGAGCAGTACTTC.

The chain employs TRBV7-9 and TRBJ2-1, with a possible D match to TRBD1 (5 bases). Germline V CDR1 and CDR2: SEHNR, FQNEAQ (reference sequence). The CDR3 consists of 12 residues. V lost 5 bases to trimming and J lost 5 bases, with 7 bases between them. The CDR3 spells CASSTDNNEQFF. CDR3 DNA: TGTGCCAGCAGCACGGACAACAATGAGCAGTTCTTC.

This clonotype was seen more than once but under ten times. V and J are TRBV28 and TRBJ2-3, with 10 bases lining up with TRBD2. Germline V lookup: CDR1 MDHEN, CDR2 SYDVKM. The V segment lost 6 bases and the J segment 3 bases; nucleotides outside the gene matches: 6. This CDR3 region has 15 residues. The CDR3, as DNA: TGTGCCAGCAGCGTAGCGGGGGGTGATACAGATACGCAGTATTTT. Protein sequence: CASSVAGGDTDTQYF.

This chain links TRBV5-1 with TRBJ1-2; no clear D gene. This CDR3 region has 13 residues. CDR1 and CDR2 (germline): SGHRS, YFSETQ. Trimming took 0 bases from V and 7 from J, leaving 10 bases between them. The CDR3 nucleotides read TGCGCCAGCAGCTTGGATGGAGGGTTTGGCTACACCTTC. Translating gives CASSLDGGFGYTF.

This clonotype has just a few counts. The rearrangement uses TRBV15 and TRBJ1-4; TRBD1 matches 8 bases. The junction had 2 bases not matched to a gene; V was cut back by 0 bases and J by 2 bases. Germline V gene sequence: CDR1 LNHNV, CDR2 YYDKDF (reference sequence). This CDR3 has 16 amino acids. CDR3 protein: CATSRDRGPTNEKLFF. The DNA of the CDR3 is TGTGCCACCAGCAGAGACAGGGGGCCCACTAATGAAAAACTGTTTTTT.

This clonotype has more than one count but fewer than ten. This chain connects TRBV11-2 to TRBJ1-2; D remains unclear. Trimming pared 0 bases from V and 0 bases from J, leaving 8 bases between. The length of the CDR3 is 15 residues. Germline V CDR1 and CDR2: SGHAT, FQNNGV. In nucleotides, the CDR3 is TGTGCCAGCAGCTTAGAAGTTAACCCTAACTATGGCTACACCTTC. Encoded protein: CASSLEVNPNYGYTF.

This CDR3 reads CATSDGRGAYNEQFF. The CDR3, as DNA: TGTGCCACCAGTGATGGGAGGGGGGCCTACAATGAGCAGTTCTTC. This chain joins TRBV15 and TRBJ2-1, with D perhaps TRBD2 (7 bases). V lost 6 bases and J 2 bases, leaving 14 bases between the germline ends. Germline CDR1 is LNHNV and CDR2 is YYDKDF (reference sequence). The CDR3 sequence is 15 residues long.

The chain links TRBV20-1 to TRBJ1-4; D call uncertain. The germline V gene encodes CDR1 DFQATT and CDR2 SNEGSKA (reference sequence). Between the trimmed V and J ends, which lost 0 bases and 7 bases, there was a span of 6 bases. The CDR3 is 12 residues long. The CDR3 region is CSARDAAEKLFF. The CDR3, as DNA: TGCAGTGCTAGAGATGCGGCTGAAAAACTGTTTTTT.

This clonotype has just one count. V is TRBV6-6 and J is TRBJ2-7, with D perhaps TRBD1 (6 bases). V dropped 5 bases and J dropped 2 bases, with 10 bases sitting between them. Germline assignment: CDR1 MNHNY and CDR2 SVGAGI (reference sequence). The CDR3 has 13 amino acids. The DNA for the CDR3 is TGTGCCAGCAGTACAGGGTCTACCTACGAGCAGTACTTC. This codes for CASSTGSTYEQYF.

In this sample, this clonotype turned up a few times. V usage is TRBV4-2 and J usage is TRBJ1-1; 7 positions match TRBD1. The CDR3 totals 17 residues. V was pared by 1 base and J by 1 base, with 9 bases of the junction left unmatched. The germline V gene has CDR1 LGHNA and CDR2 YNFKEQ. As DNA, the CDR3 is TGTGCCAGCAGCCAAGGCCCCCTCCCAGGGGGGAACACTGAAGCTTTCTTT. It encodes CASSQGPLPGGNTEAFF.

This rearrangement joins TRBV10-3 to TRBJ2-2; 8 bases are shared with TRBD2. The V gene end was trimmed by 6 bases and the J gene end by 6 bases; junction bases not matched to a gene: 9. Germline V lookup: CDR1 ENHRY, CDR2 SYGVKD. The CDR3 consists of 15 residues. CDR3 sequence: CAIRGTSGGPGELFF. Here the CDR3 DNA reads TGTGCCATCAGGGGGACTAGTGGGGGACCCGGGGAGCTGTTTTTT.

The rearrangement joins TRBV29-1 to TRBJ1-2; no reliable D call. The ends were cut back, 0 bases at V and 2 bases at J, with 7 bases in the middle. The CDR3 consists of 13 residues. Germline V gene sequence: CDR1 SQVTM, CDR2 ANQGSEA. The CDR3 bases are TGCAGCGTTGAAGAGGCGGGAAACTATGGCTACACCTTC. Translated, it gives CSVEEAGNYGYTF.

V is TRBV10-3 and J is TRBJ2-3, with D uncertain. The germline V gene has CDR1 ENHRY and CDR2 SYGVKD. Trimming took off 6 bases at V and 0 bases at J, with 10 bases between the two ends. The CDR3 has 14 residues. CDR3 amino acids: CAIRPGSSTDTQYF. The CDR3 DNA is TGTGCCATCAGGCCGGGTTCGAGCACAGATACGCAGTATTTT.

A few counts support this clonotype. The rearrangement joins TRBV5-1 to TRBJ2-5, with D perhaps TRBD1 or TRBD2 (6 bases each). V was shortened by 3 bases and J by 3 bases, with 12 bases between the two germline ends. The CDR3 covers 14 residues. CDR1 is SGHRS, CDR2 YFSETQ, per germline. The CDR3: CASSWAGEEETQYF. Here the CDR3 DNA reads TGCGCCAGCAGCTGGGCAGGGGAGGAAGAGACCCAGTACTTC.

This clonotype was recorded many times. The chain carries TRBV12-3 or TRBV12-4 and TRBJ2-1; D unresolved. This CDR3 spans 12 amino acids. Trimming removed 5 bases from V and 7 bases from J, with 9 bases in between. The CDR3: CASSLYGNEQFF. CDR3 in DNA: TGTGCCAGCAGTCTTTATGGGAATGAGCAGTTCTTC.

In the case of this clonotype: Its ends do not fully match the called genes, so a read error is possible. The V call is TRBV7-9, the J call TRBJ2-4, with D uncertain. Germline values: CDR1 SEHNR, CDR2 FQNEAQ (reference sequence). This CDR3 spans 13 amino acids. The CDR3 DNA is TGTACCAGCAGCTTAACCCCATCGGACATTCAGTACTTC. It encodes CTSSLTPSDIQYF.